Below are 18 T cell receptor beta chains sequenced from a single sample in a study of blood T cell repertoires in COVID-19. Profiled with immunoSEQ multiplex PCR; TCRdb holds only in-frame clones, not every one. The repertoire has about 190,000 clones, 84% of them found once; the top ten carry 5.1%. The specimen sequenced was peripheral blood. The receptors stem from an older woman with active or convalescent COVID-19.

This rearrangement joins TRBV28 to TRBJ1-5; TRBD1 aligns across 11 bases. V dropped 6 bases and J dropped 6; count of bases not matched to a gene: 13. In germline, CDR1 is MDHEN, CDR2 SYDVKM. The CDR3 consists of 17 residues. CDR3 in amino acids: CASSRPAGQGEAQPQHF. DNA for the CDR3: TGTGCCAGCAGCCGTCCAGCGGGACAGGGGGAAGCTCAGCCCCAGCATTTT.

CDR3 sequence: CASSLRTGGRNQPQHF. CDR3 nucleotide sequence: TGTGCCAGCAGTCTCCGGACAGGGGGTCGCAATCAGCCCCAGCATTTT. V and J are TRBV2 and TRBJ1-5; 10 bases agree with TRBD1. CDR1 and CDR2 from the germline V gene are SNHLY and FYNNEI. The CDR3 runs 16 residues. Trimming at V came to 5 bases and at J to 2 bases, leaving 6 bases not matched to a gene.

This clone was seen only a few times. The chain uses TRBV4-1 and TRBJ2-5, with D perhaps matching TRBD2 (6 bases). Germline V gene data show CDR1 as MGHRA and CDR2 as YSYEKL. This CDR3 region has 14 residues. Trimming pared 1 base from V and 7 bases from J, leaving 13 bases between. This CDR3 reads CASSQVGGRSTQYF. Here the CDR3 DNA reads TGCGCCAGCAGCCAAGTCGGGGGTCGCTCGACCCAGTACTTC.

This sequence joins TRBV5-4 and TRBJ1-4; the D is unclear. Germline V lookup: CDR1 SGHNT, CDR2 YYREEE (reference sequence). V shed 2 bases and J shed 4 bases, with 9 bases lying between them. There are 14 residues in the CDR3. CDR3 loop: CASSFDVLNEKLFF. Here the CDR3 DNA reads TGTGCCAGCAGCTTCGATGTACTTAATGAAAAACTGTTTTTT.

The chain couples TRBV7-6 to TRBJ1-6; D call uncertain. The V and J ends lost 1 base and 2 bases respectively, with 12 bases between them. There are 17 residues in the CDR3. Germline CDR1 SGHVS, CDR2 FNYEAQ. In DNA, the CDR3 is TGTGCCAGCAGCTTAGAAGGGAGGAACGCCTATAATTCACCCCTCCACTTT. The encoded protein is CASSLEGRNAYNSPLHF.

The chain joins TRBV5-6 to TRBJ2-2, with 8 positions matching TRBD2. V shed 0 bases and J 4 bases; nucleotides not matched to a gene: 5. Germline CDR1 and CDR2: SGHDT and YYEEEE. The CDR3 consists of 16 residues. The CDR3 reads CASSLAGGPGTGELFF. The DNA for the CDR3 is TGTGCCAGCAGCTTGGCGGGAGGGCCGGGCACCGGGGAGCTGTTTTTT.

This chain joins TRBV11-2 and TRBJ2-5; D perhaps matches TRBD2 (7 bases). Germline loops: CDR1 SGHAT, CDR2 FQNNGV. This CDR3 has 16 amino acids. Trimming cost V 5 bases and J 1 base, with 17 bases left between them. The CDR3 is CASSRGGGTSQETQYF. The DNA of the CDR3 is TGTGCCAGCAGCCGAGGCGGGGGCACATCCCAAGAGACCCAGTACTTC.

The CDR3 DNA reads TGTGCCAGCAGCCCCCAGGAAAACTATGGCTACACCTTC. Amino acid sequence: CASSPQENYGYTF. The J gene is TRBJ1-2, the V gene TRBV2; D gene ambiguous. This CDR3 has 13 amino acids. V was shortened by 6 bases and J by 2 bases, with 10 bases between the two germline ends. Per the germline V gene, CDR1 is SNHLY and CDR2 is FYNNEI.

The chain links TRBV2 to TRBJ2-5; the D gene is possibly TRBD2 (7 bases). V was pared by 6 bases and J by 4 bases, with 21 bases between. Germline V gene data show CDR1 as SNHLY and CDR2 as FYNNEI. The CDR3 extends over 16 amino acids. The CDR3 spells CASSIRGGGGLETQYF. CDR3 nucleotide sequence: TGTGCCAGCAGCATTAGAGGGGGAGGGGGTTTAGAGACCCAGTACTTC.

The J gene is TRBJ2-4, the V gene TRBV12-3 or TRBV12-4, with D perhaps TRBD2 (6 bases). There are 13 residues in the CDR3. The V end was cut by 6 bases, the J end by 7 bases, with 13 bases between. As DNA, the CDR3 is TGTGCCAGCAGGCGGGGCCGGGGGAACATTCAGTACTTC. Translating gives CASRRGRGNIQYF.

V and J are TRBV5-4 and TRBJ1-1; possible D gene TRBD1, 5 bases. The CDR3 is 16 amino acids. V was shortened by 2 bases and J by 0 bases, with 14 bases between the two germline ends. CDR1 is SGHNT, CDR2 YYREEE, per germline (reference sequence). CDR3 in amino acids: CASSLYRGSVNTEAFF. CDR3 DNA sequence: TGTGCCAGCAGCTTATATCGGGGGTCAGTGAACACTGAAGCTTTCTTT.

This clone was seen just once. This chain links TRBV11-2 with TRBJ2-2, with D possibly being TRBD2 (6 bases). Looked up from germline, CDR1 is SGHAT and CDR2 is FQNNGV. The CDR3 sequence is 17 residues long. V gave up 5 bases and J gave up 7 bases, with 23 bases separating them. The CDR3 loop is CASSRREAGVRGGELFF. The CDR3 nucleotides are TGTGCCAGCAGCCGCCGGGAAGCGGGTGTACGGGGCGGGGAGCTGTTTTTT.

The V gene is TRBV7-9, the J gene TRBJ1-2, with 11 nucleotides matching TRBD1. This CDR3 comprises 14 residues. Germline CDR1 and CDR2: SEHNR and FQNEAQ (reference sequence). Germline trimming cut 5 bases from V and 3 bases from J; bases unmatched to any gene: 2. The DNA for the CDR3 is TGTGCCAGCAGCCGGACAGGGGGCGACTATGGCTACACCTTC. This translates into CASSRTGGDYGYTF.

This rearrangement joins TRBV19 to TRBJ1-5; the match to TRBD1 covers 8 bases. CDR3 length equals 17 residues. Per the germline V gene, CDR1 is LNHDA and CDR2 is SQIVND (reference sequence). V lost 1 base and J lost 1; bases outside the gene matches: 6. This CDR3 is CASSIVEDRASNQPQHF. Here the CDR3 DNA reads TGTGCCAGTAGTATAGTGGAGGACAGGGCCAGCAATCAGCCCCAGCATTTT. The complete variable domain, with remaining parts taken from reference TRBV19 and TRBJ1-5, reads DGGITQSPKYLFRKEGQNVTLSCEQNLNHDAMYWYRQDPGQGLRLIYYSQIVNDFQKGDIAEGYSVSREKKESFPLTVTSAQKNPTAFYLCASSIVEDRASNQPQHFGDGTRLSIL.

The rearrangement joins TRBV11-2 to TRBJ2-6, with D possibly matching TRBD2 (6 bases). The CDR3 is made up of 17 amino acids. The germline V gene encodes CDR1 SGHAT and CDR2 FQNNGV. With 5 bases removed from V and 4 bases from J, the gap between germline ends came to 18 bases. This CDR3 reads CASSLIYRGRGANVLTF. CDR3 nucleotide sequence: TGTGCCAGCAGCCTGATCTACCGAGGGAGGGGGGCCAACGTCCTGACTTTC.

The chain carries TRBV18 and TRBJ2-6; D possibly corresponds to TRBD2 (5 bases). The V gene's germline CDR1 is KGHSH and CDR2 LQKENI. CDR3 length: 18 amino acids. The ends were cut back, 2 bases at V and 0 bases at J, with 14 bases in the middle. CDR3 loop: CASSPTGKVISGANVLTF. DNA for the CDR3: TGTGCCAGCTCACCAACCGGGAAGGTTATCTCTGGGGCCAACGTCCTGACTTTC. Together with reference TRBV18 and TRBJ2-6, the CDR3 gives the full variable domain: NAGVMQNPRHLVRRRGQEARLRCSPMKGHSHVYWYRQLPEEGLKFMVYLQKENIIDESGMPKERFSAEFPKEGPSILRIQQVVRGDSAAYFCASSPTGKVISGANVLTFGAGSRLTVL.

In its sample, this clone was seen a few times. V and J are TRBV6-6 and TRBJ1-5, with 9 bases fitting TRBD1. The CDR3 has 14 residues. With V trimmed by 2 bases and J by 6 bases, 2 bases remained unmatched. The germline V gene encodes CDR1 MNHNY and CDR2 SVGAGI (reference sequence). CDR3 residues: CASSYTGGFQPQHF. The CDR3 DNA reads TGTGCCAGCAGTTACACAGGGGGCTTTCAGCCCCAGCATTTT.

CDR3 DNA sequence: TGTGCCAGCAGCTTAGGGACTGGAGAGACCCAGTACTTC. It is translated as CASSLGTGETQYF. V and J are TRBV7-2 and TRBJ2-5, with D possibly being TRBD2 (5 bases). The CDR3 runs to 13 residues. Trimming pared 1 base from V and 4 bases from J, leaving 7 bases between. Germline assignment: CDR1 SGHTA and CDR2 FQGNSA.